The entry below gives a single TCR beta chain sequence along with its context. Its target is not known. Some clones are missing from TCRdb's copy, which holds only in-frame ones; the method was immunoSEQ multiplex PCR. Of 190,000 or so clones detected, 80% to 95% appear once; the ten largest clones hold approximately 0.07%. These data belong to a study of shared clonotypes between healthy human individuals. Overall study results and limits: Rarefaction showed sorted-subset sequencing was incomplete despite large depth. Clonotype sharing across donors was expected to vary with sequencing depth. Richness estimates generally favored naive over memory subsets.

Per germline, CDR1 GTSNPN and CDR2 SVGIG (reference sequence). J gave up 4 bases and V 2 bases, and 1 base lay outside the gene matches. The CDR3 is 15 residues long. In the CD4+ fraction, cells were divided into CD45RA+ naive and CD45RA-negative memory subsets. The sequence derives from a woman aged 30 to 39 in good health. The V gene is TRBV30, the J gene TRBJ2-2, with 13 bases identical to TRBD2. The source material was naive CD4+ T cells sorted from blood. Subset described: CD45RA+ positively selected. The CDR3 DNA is TGTGCCTGGAGTTGGACTAGCGGGAGCACCGGGGAGCTGTTTTTT. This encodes CAWSWTSGSTGELFF.